Shown below are 30 T cell receptor beta chains from a single sample sequenced in a study of blood T cells in healthy people across ages. The second PCR ran roughly 6 to 11 cycles with a sample-barcoded 5' primer and J-beta primers. TCRdb re-called the 5' RACE reads with MiXCR, one entry per CDR3 protein. The sample shows roughly 680,000 distinct CDR3 sequences, around 50% of them seen only once. The sequencing input was blood. These receptors all stem from a woman aged 80 or over in good health.

This rearrangement joins TRBV11-2 to TRBJ2-6, with 7 positions matching TRBD1. In germline, CDR1 is SGHAT, CDR2 FQNNGV. J was trimmed by 0 bases and V by 3 bases; bases with no gene match: 5. CDR3 size: 17 residues. The CDR3, as DNA: TGTGCCAGCAGCTTTAGGGGGCTAAGCTCTGGGGCCAACGTCCTGACTTTC. It is translated as CASSFRGLSSGANVLTF.

The chain is built from TRBV24-1 and TRBJ2-5; 7 bases line up with TRBD1. Per germline, CDR1 KGHDR and CDR2 SFDVKD. This CDR3 is 15 amino acids long. The ends lost 3 bases at V and 2 bases at J; junction bases unmatched: 5. CDR3 residues: CATSDAGTVQETQYF. The CDR3 DNA reads TGTGCCACCAGTGATGCCGGGACAGTACAAGAGACCCAGTACTTC.

The CDR3 sequence: CSASREGRNTIYF. CDR3 nucleotides: TGCAGTGCTAGTCGCGAGGGCCGAAACACCATATATTTT. The V call is TRBV20-1, the J call TRBJ1-3; D remains ambiguous. Germline assignment: CDR1 DFQATT and CDR2 SNEGSKA (reference sequence). V gave up 3 bases and J gave up 5 bases, with 11 bases separating them. CDR3 length: 13 amino acids.

This clonotype was observed at least ten times. The V gene is TRBV12-3 or TRBV12-4, the J gene TRBJ1-1, with D maybe TRBD1 (6 bases). This CDR3 has 14 residues. V was shortened by 5 bases and J by 0 bases, with 10 bases between the two germline ends. The CDR3, as DNA: TGTGCCAGCAGTCGGGACAACATGAACACTGAAGCTTTCTTT. Protein product: CASSRDNMNTEAFF.

The sample holds many counts of this clonotype. This rearrangement joins TRBV9 to TRBJ2-5; D uncertain. CDR3 length: 11 amino acids. Germline V gene data show CDR1 as SGDLS and CDR2 as YYNGEE. Deletions cut 3 bases from V and 1 base from J, with 1 base between. Here the CDR3 DNA reads TGTGCCAGCAGCGCCCAAGAGACCCAGTACTTC. It encodes CASSAQETQYF.

Only a few counts were recorded for this clonotype. The rearrangement links TRBV2 to TRBJ1-4, with D tentatively TRBD1 (6 bases). V lost 6 bases and J lost 8, with 13 bases in between. This CDR3 has 13 amino acids. Germline-derived CDR1 and CDR2 are SNHLY and FYNNEI. The CDR3 spells CASRGGRPEKLFF. The CDR3 coding sequence is TGTGCCAGCAGAGGGGGGCGACCGGAAAAACTGTTTTTT. The entire variable domain, with the rest obtained from reference TRBV2 and TRBJ1-4, is as follows: EPEVTQTPSHQVTQMGQEVILRCVPISNHLYFYWYRQILGQKVEFLVSFYNNEISEKSEIFDDQFSVERPDGSNFTLKIRSTKLEDSAMYFCASRGGRPEKLFFGSGTQLSVL.

This clonotype was observed a few times. The rearrangement joins TRBV20-1 to TRBJ2-2, with no clear D. Germline lookup yields CDR1 DFQATT and CDR2 SNEGSKA (reference sequence). V lost 5 bases and J 1 base, leaving 11 bases between the germline ends. The length of the CDR3 is 14 residues. Here the CDR3 reads CSAQRQLNTGELFF. Here the CDR3 DNA reads TGCAGTGCTCAGAGACAATTGAACACCGGGGAGCTGTTTTTT.

As concerns this clonotype: A much larger clone lies a single base off, so this may be a read error. The chain employs TRBV18 and TRBJ1-6; D is perhaps TRBD1 (5 bases). CDR1 is KGHSH and CDR2 is LQKENI in the germline V gene. This CDR3 has 15 amino acids. The CDR3 DNA is TGTGCCAGCTCACCACCGGGGGGGTTAGGTTCAGCCCTCCACTTT. Its protein is CASSPPGGLGSALHF.

This clonotype appeared many times. The chain recombines TRBV7-2 with TRBJ1-1; tentative D call: TRBD1 (5 bases). Trimming took 6 bases from V and 5 from J, leaving 16 bases between them. The V gene's germline CDR1 is SGHTA and CDR2 FQGNSA. This CDR3 has 14 residues. The CDR3 reads CASSSGWDRTEAFF. In DNA form, the CDR3 reads TGTGCCAGCAGTTCAGGGTGGGATAGAACTGAAGCTTTCTTT.

The chain is built from TRBV6-5 and TRBJ2-7; the match to TRBD1 covers 10 bases. CDR1 is MNHEY, CDR2 SVGAGI, per germline. J gave up 0 bases and V 7 bases, and 3 bases lay outside the gene matches. This CDR3 has 14 residues. The CDR3 DNA sequence: TGTGCCAGCAAGGGACAGGGGACCTCCTACGAGCAGTACTTC. As protein: CASKGQGTSYEQYF.

J is TRBJ2-7 and V is TRBV27; D perhaps matches TRBD2 (8 bases). The CDR3 is made up of 15 amino acids. Germline loops: CDR1 MNHEY, CDR2 SMNVEV (reference sequence). Trimming took 6 bases from V and 0 from J, leaving 15 bases between them. Written as DNA, the CDR3 is TGTGCCAGCAGCGCGGGGGGACAGAGCTCCTACGAGCAGTACTTC. Translation gives CASSAGGQSSYEQYF.

A note on this clonotype: The germline gene is not matched at one end of the junction; a read error may be the cause. The V gene is TRBV6-1, the J gene TRBJ2-7; maybe TRBD2 (7 bases). Germline CDR1 is MNHNS and CDR2 is SASEGT. This CDR3 region has 14 residues. CDR3 coding DNA: TGTACCAGCAGTGAAGTTGAGTGGGGGGGGGCCCAGTACTTC. Its translation: CTSSEVEWGGAQYF.

This chain links TRBV29-1 with TRBJ1-2, with a possible D match to TRBD1 (5 bases). V gave up 4 bases and J gave up 4 bases, with 10 bases separating them. The CDR3 is 12 residues long. Germline V gene sequence: CDR1 SQVTM, CDR2 ANQGSEA. The CDR3 DNA is TGCAGCGTTGGAGCGGACATCTATGGCTACACCTTC. Translating gives CSVGADIYGYTF.

The chain couples TRBV5-1 to TRBJ1-5; D is ambiguous. From germline, CDR1 is SGHRS and CDR2 YFSETQ. Trimming cost V 4 bases and J 4 bases, with 9 bases left between them. The CDR3 has 13 residues. CDR3 sequence reads: CASSVNRNQPQHF. For the CDR3, the DNA is TGCGCCAGCAGCGTGAACCGAAATCAGCCCCAGCATTTT.

This clonotype was seen a handful of times. The genes are TRBV20-1 and TRBJ1-5; D possibly corresponds to TRBD1 (5 bases). Germline V gene sequence: CDR1 DFQATT, CDR2 SNEGSKA (reference sequence). This CDR3 has 15 amino acids. V lost 0 bases, J lost 6 bases, and 15 bases lay in between. CDR3 sequence: CSARDEGVIGQPQHF. As DNA, the CDR3 is TGCAGTGCTAGAGATGAAGGGGTTATTGGTCAGCCCCAGCATTTT.

The CDR3 DNA reads TGTGCCAGCAGATCGACTAGCGGGGGCACCTACGAGCAGTACTTC. Its protein product is CASRSTSGGTYEQYF. V is TRBV6-2 or TRBV6-3 and J is TRBJ2-4; 12 bases map to TRBD2. The DNA matches TRBJ2-7 better at its end, which makes the J call doubtful. Per the germline V gene, CDR1 is MNHEY and CDR2 is SVGEGT. CDR3 size: 15 residues.

The chain is built from TRBV5-1 and TRBJ2-4; TRBD2 matches 8 bases. The J call may be in error: the DNA end matches TRBJ2-7 better. The CDR3 runs 15 residues. Germline CDR1 and CDR2: SGHRS and YFSETQ. Here the CDR3 DNA reads TGCGCCAGCAGCTTGGATGGTAGCGGGATTTACGAGCAGTACTTC. Translated, it gives CASSLDGSGIYEQYF.

The chain combines TRBV27 with TRBJ2-3, with D possibly being TRBD1 (5 bases). The CDR3 extends over 16 amino acids. Germline V gives CDR1 MNHEY, CDR2 SMNVEV (reference sequence). Trimming took 0 bases from V and 2 from J, leaving 12 bases between them. The CDR3 loop reads CASSLSADRLTDTQYF. In DNA, the CDR3 is TGTGCCAGCAGTTTATCGGCCGACAGACTCACAGATACGCAGTATTTT.

Comment on this clonotype: A much larger clone lies a single base off, so this may be a read error. The chain uses TRBV7-2 and TRBJ1-5, with 10 bases that match TRBD1. The CDR3 extends over 15 amino acids. Germline loops: CDR1 SGHTA, CDR2 FQGNSA. The V segment lost 7 bases and the J segment 6 bases; nucleotides outside the gene matches: 9. CDR3 DNA: TGTGCCAGCAACTACTTCGGGACAGGGGCTCAGCCCCAGCATTTT. It encodes CASNYFGTGAQPQHF.

Comment on this clonotype: A read error may account for a junction end that differs from germline. The chain couples TRBV20-1 to TRBJ1-5, with D unclear. Germline CDR1 and CDR2: DFQATT and SNEGSKA (reference sequence). The CDR3 is 12 residues long. The CDR3 sequence is CSGKGGKQPQHF. Written as DNA, the CDR3 is TGCAGTGGGAAGGGTGGCAAGCAGCCCCAGCATTTT.

This clonotype was seen a handful of times. The genes are TRBV9 and TRBJ2-2; 7 positions match TRBD1. CDR3 length: 15 amino acids. Germline trimming cut 4 bases from V and 6 bases from J; bases unmatched to any gene: 9. Germline V lookup: CDR1 SGDLS, CDR2 YYNGEE. CDR3 protein: CASSTRGLVPGELFF. The CDR3 DNA sequence: TGTGCCAGCAGCACAAGGGGGCTGGTTCCCGGGGAGCTGTTTTTT.

The chain links TRBV7-8 to TRBJ2-2; 8 nucleotides line up with TRBD2. The CDR3 is made up of 17 amino acids. The junction had 14 bases not matched to a gene; V was cut back by 5 bases and J by 6 bases. In germline, CDR1 is SGHVS, CDR2 FQNEAQ. The CDR3 region has the DNA TGTGCCAGCAGCGCGGGCTTAGCGGGATCTGTCTCCGGGGAGCTGTTTTTT. It yields the protein CASSAGLAGSVSGELFF.

The rearrangement joins TRBV7-9 to TRBJ2-1, with D perhaps TRBD2 (6 bases). From germline, CDR1 is SEHNR and CDR2 FQNEAQ (reference sequence). V was shortened by 4 bases and J by 3 bases, with 16 bases between the two germline ends. CDR3 size: 16 residues. This chain's CDR3 is CASSSQRADLYNEQFF. CDR3 coding DNA: TGTGCCAGCAGCTCGCAGCGGGCCGACCTCTACAATGAGCAGTTCTTC.

The chain couples TRBV29-1 to TRBJ2-4, with D perhaps assigned TRBD1 or TRBD2 (6 bases each). The J call may be mistaken, given a closer DNA end match to TRBJ2-7. The length of the CDR3 is 12 residues. CDR1 is SQVTM and CDR2 is ANQGSEA in the germline V gene. The DNA for the CDR3 is TGCAGCGCCTACAGGGACTTTCGCGAGCAGTACTTC. Its protein is CSAYRDFREQYF.

This clonotype was recorded once. The V gene is TRBV7-9, the J gene TRBJ2-6; D remains ambiguous. Trimming took 2 bases from V and 1 from J, leaving 9 bases between them. Germline CDR1 reads SEHNR; CDR2 reads FQNEAQ (reference sequence). This CDR3 region has 16 residues. Written as DNA, the CDR3 is TGTGCCAGCAGCTTATCCGTAGCATCTGGGGCCAACGTCCTGACTTTC. Translation: CASSLSVASGANVLTF.

Note on this clonotype: One end of the junction is discordant with germline, which a read error may explain. The chain joins TRBV7-3 to TRBJ2-3, with 8 bases that match TRBD1. The germline CDR1 and CDR2 sequences are SGHTA and FQGTGA. The CDR3 is made up of 15 amino acids. CDR3 loop: CACSLEDRATDTQYF. The CDR3 bases are TGTGCCTGCAGCTTGGAGGACAGGGCGACAGATACGCAGTATTTT.

This clonotype was recorded at least ten times. The rearrangement uses TRBV6-6 and TRBJ1-2, with 9 bases lining up with TRBD1. This CDR3 has 14 amino acids. Trimming removed 6 bases from V and 2 bases from J; junction bases left unmatched: 4. Germline CDR1 MNHNY, CDR2 SVGAGI (reference sequence). The CDR3 spells CASRGDRANYGYTF. DNA of the CDR3: TGTGCCAGCAGGGGGGACAGGGCGAACTATGGCTACACCTTC.

This clonotype was detected ten times or more. V and J are TRBV6-2 or TRBV6-3 and TRBJ1-5, with D unclear. CDR3 length: 13 amino acids. Germline CDR1 MNHEY, CDR2 SVGEGT. The V and J ends lost 8 bases and 2 bases respectively, with 10 bases between them. The CDR3 DNA sequence: TGTGCCAGCGCGTGGGCTGGCAATCAGCCCCAGCATTTT. This sequence encodes CASAWAGNQPQHF.

The rearrangement joins TRBV28 to TRBJ1-6; 8 bases map to TRBD1. Looked up from germline, CDR1 is MDHEN and CDR2 is SYDVKM. The CDR3 loop spans 15 amino acids. Trimming removed 4 bases from V and 7 bases from J; junction bases left unmatched: 6. For the CDR3, the DNA is TGTGCCAGCAGTTATCGGGACAGGCCAAATTCACCCCTCCACTTT. Encoded protein: CASSYRDRPNSPLHF.

V gene TRBV28 combines with J gene TRBJ2-1; D perhaps matches TRBD2 (6 bases). The CDR3 has 15 amino acids. Germline-derived CDR1 and CDR2 are MDHEN and SYDVKM. V was cut by 6 bases and J by 9 bases, with 21 bases left in between. CDR3 DNA: TGTGCCAGCAGGCTAGGCCTCCTTCCCGGGGGTGAGCAGTTCTTC. Translation gives CASRLGLLPGGEQFF.